This TCR beta chain was captured in a study of cytotoxic CD8 clonotypes in ibrutinib-treated CLL. Overall study context: Among the samples, the mean was 255,043 productive templates and approximately 91,000 productive rearrangements.

Germline CDR1 SGHAT, CDR2 FQNNGV. There are 13 residues in the CDR3. V lost 3 bases and J lost 5, with 10 bases in between. Sequenced by immunoSEQ multiplex PCR; TCRdb stores in-frame clones only, minus some. The sample comprises roughly 100,000 clones, around 73% of which are singletons, and about 30% rests with the top ten. This sequence was found in a human donor with chronic lymphocytic leukemia. The sequencing here drew on PBMCs, taken after 12 months of ibrutinib treatment. The V and J genes are TRBV11-2 and TRBJ2-5; TRBD2 is a possible D gene (6 bases). In DNA, the CDR3 is TGTGCCAGCAGCTTGCGGGGTAGGGAGACCCAGTACTTC. It encodes CASSLRGRETQYF.